What follows are 23 T cell receptor beta chains derived from one specimen sequenced in a study of memory CD4+ T cells and cytomegalovirus serostatus. Profiling relied on immunoSEQ multiplex PCR, and the TCRdb table lists in-frame clones only, not all of them. The sample lists around 60,000 clones; roughly 80% were seen once. Single viable CD3+CD4+CD8-CD45RO+ cells were sorted as the memory CD4+ T cells. The specimen was memory CD4+ T cells from blood. These TCRs come from an adult in good health and CMV-seronegative.

V and J are TRBV6-6 and TRBJ1-5, with D maybe TRBD1 (5 bases). The CDR3 has 14 amino acids. The germline CDR1 and CDR2 sequences are MNHNY and SVGAGI (reference sequence). Trimming shortened V by 5 bases and J by 1 base, and 9 bases separated the two germline ends. CDR3 bases: TGTGCCAGCAGTGGACACCCGAGCAATCAGCCCCAGCATTTT. Translation gives CASSGHPSNQPQHF.

The table lists this clone with a few counts. The chain carries TRBV6-1 and TRBJ1-2, with D unclear. Germline V lookup: CDR1 MNHNS, CDR2 SASEGT. This CDR3 has 15 residues. V lost 0 bases and J lost 4, with 12 bases in between. The CDR3 sequence is CASSEAGSGSYGYTF. CDR3 sequence (DNA): TGTGCCAGCAGTGAAGCCGGGTCGGGCAGCTATGGCTACACCTTC.

The chain combines TRBV7-2 with TRBJ2-7; 11 bases map to TRBD2. V lost 3 bases and J lost 7; bases outside the gene matches: 11. The germline gives CDR1 SGHTA, CDR2 FQGNSA. The CDR3 is 16 residues long. Here the CDR3 DNA reads TGTGCCAGCAGCTTGGATTTAGCGGGAGGGCGTGGTGAGCAGTACTTC. The encoded protein is CASSLDLAGGRGEQYF.

Only a few counts were recorded for this clone. V gene TRBV11-2 combines with J gene TRBJ2-1; D perhaps matches TRBD2 (5 bases). The CDR3 length is 14 residues. Germline V lookup: CDR1 SGHAT, CDR2 FQNNGV. Trimming left V 3 bases short and J 5 bases short, with 11 bases between. The CDR3 DNA sequence: TGTGCCAGCAGCTTCGGTGGAGGTAACAATGAGCAGTTCTTC. Its protein product is CASSFGGGNNEQFF.

This sequence joins TRBV19 and TRBJ1-3; no clear D. The CDR3 has 15 residues. V lost 6 bases and J 3 bases, leaving 15 bases between the germline ends. CDR1 and CDR2 (germline): LNHDA, SQIVND (reference sequence). CDR3 protein: CASSHLVRDGNTIYF. CDR3 in DNA: TGTGCCAGTAGCCACCTGGTTCGAGATGGAAACACCATATATTTT.

This clone showed up just a few times. This sequence joins TRBV11-2 and TRBJ1-2; 7 nucleotides line up with TRBD1. Germline trimming cut 5 bases from V and 2 bases from J; bases unmatched to any gene: 11. This CDR3 is built from 16 residues. In germline, CDR1 is SGHAT, CDR2 FQNNGV. The CDR3 loop reads CASSDETGTLNYGYTF. DNA of the CDR3: TGTGCCAGCAGCGACGAGACAGGGACCTTAAACTATGGCTACACCTTC. Full variable domain (missing parts from reference TRBV11-2 and TRBJ1-2): EAGVAQSPRYKIIEKRQSVAFWCNPISGHATLYWYQQILGQGPKLLIQFQNNGVVDDSQLPKDRFSAERLKGVDSTLKIQPAKLEDSAVYLCASSDETGTLNYGYTFGSGTRLTVV.

V gene TRBV21-1 combines with J gene TRBJ1-5. TRBV21-1 is shown as a pseudogene. The CDR3 has 16 residues. The CDR3 nucleotides are TGTGCCAGCAGCAAATCAGAGGGGGAGGCCTCTCAGCCCCAGCATTTT. This gives the protein CASSKSEGEASQPQHF.

V is TRBV5-6 and J is TRBJ1-4; D perhaps matches TRBD1 (5 bases). V shed 2 bases and J shed 3 bases, with 8 bases lying between them. The germline gives CDR1 SGHDT, CDR2 YYEEEE. The CDR3 is 14 amino acids. CDR3: CASSFGGSNEKLFF. The CDR3 DNA follows: TGTGCCAGCAGCTTTGGGGGGTCTAATGAAAAACTGTTTTTT. The full variable domain, with the rest looked up from reference TRBV5-6 and TRBJ1-4, is DAGVTQSPTHLIKTRGQQVTLRCSPKSGHDTVSWYQQALGQGPQFIFQYYEEEERQRGNFPDRFSGHQFPNYSSELNVNALLLGDSALYLCASSFGGSNEKLFFGSGTQLSVL.

This clone was found once. The rearrangement joins TRBV5-1 to TRBJ2-6, with 9 nucleotides matching TRBD1. From germline, CDR1 is SGHRS and CDR2 YFSETQ. The CDR3 is 16 amino acids. Trimming took 0 bases from V and 4 from J; bases not matched to a gene: 2. CDR3 region: CASSLDRGPGANVLTF. The CDR3 DNA follows: TGCGCCAGCAGCTTGGACAGGGGGCCAGGGGCCAACGTCCTGACTTTC.

A few counts support this clone. The CDR3 here is CAWSTMNTEAFF. The CDR3 nucleotides read TGTGCCTGGAGTACAATGAACACTGAAGCTTTCTTT. This chain uses TRBV30 with TRBJ1-1; D is ambiguous. Trimming took off 2 bases at V and 0 bases at J, with 4 bases between the two ends. This CDR3 comprises 12 residues. Germline V gene data show CDR1 as GTSNPN and CDR2 as SVGIG (reference sequence).

V and J are TRBV7-8 and TRBJ1-5; D is possibly TRBD1 (6 bases). Per germline, CDR1 SGHVS and CDR2 FQNEAQ. The V gene lost 1 base and the J gene lost 1 base, with 14 bases spanning the gap. CDR3 size: 17 residues. The CDR3 here is CASSLVRGRVSNQPQHF. Here the CDR3 DNA reads TGTGCCAGCAGCTTAGTCCGGGGGCGCGTAAGCAATCAGCCCCAGCATTTT.

The rearrangement joins TRBV28 to TRBJ1-2; TRBD1 is a possible D gene (6 bases). Trimming cost V 3 bases and J 2 bases, with 22 bases left between them. Germline loops: CDR1 MDHEN, CDR2 SYDVKM. The CDR3 spans 18 residues. In nucleotides, the CDR3 is TGTGCCAGCAGTTTTTTAAGTTTGGGGAAAGACAGGAACTATGGCTACACCTTC. Amino acid sequence: CASSFLSLGKDRNYGYTF.

The CDR3 protein is CASSYPGTANEQFF. For the CDR3, the DNA is TGTGCCAGCAGTTACCCAGGGACCGCCAATGAGCAGTTCTTC. The V and J genes are TRBV6-5 and TRBJ2-1; tentatively, D is TRBD1 or TRBD2 (5 bases each). This CDR3 spans 14 amino acids. Germline CDR1 MNHEY, CDR2 SVGAGI. Deletions cut 2 bases from V and 6 bases from J, with 11 bases between.

The chain uses TRBV6-5 and TRBJ1-2; 8 bases align to TRBD1. Trimming at V came to 2 bases and at J to 5 bases, leaving 7 bases not matched to a gene. Looked up from germline, CDR1 is MNHEY and CDR2 is SVGAGI. The CDR3 has 15 amino acids. CDR3 coding DNA: TGTGCCAGCAGTTACGGAGGACAGGGAGGGTATGGCTACACCTTC. This gives the protein CASSYGGQGGYGYTF.

This chain connects TRBV9 to TRBJ2-7; the match to TRBD1 covers 7 bases. The CDR3 has 14 residues. The trim removed 2 bases at V and 2 bases at J, leaving 4 bases unmatched. Germline V gives CDR1 SGDLS, CDR2 YYNGEE. DNA of the CDR3: TGTGCCAGCAGCGTCGGGGACAGAGCCTACGAGCAGTACTTC. Translating gives CASSVGDRAYEQYF. The full variable domain, with the rest looked up from reference TRBV9 and TRBJ2-7, is DSGVTQTPKHLITATGQRVTLRCSPRSGDLSVYWYQQSLDQGLQFLIQYYNGEERAKGNILERFSAQQFPDLHSELNLSSLELGDSALYFCASSVGDRAYEQYFGPGTRLTVT.

V usage is TRBV5-1 and J usage is TRBJ1-1; a possible D gene is TRBD1 (5 bases). Germline V gives CDR1 SGHRS, CDR2 YFSETQ. The CDR3 consists of 13 residues. The V end lost 4 bases, the J end lost 0 bases, and 7 bases lay between the germline ends. CDR3: CASSLGLNTEAFF. The CDR3 DNA sequence: TGCGCCAGCAGCCTGGGGCTGAACACTGAAGCTTTCTTT.

The chain links TRBV29-1 to TRBJ1-4; D uncertain. Trimming left V 4 bases short and J 4 bases short, with 7 bases between. Germline V gene data show CDR1 as SQVTM and CDR2 as ANQGSEA. The CDR3 has 12 residues. The chain's CDR3 is CSVGMGNEKLFF. CDR3 nucleotides: TGCAGCGTTGGGATGGGTAATGAAAAACTGTTTTTT.

This sequence joins TRBV7-8 and TRBJ1-5; tentative D call: TRBD1 (5 bases). Between the trimmed V and J ends, which lost 3 bases and 0 bases, there was a span of 12 bases. The germline V gene has CDR1 SGHVS and CDR2 FQNEAQ. The CDR3 runs to 16 residues. This chain's CDR3 is CASSFYRSRSNQPQHF. The CDR3, as DNA: TGTGCCAGCAGCTTCTACAGGTCCCGTAGCAATCAGCCCCAGCATTTT.

This chain joins TRBV7-9 and TRBJ2-1; tentatively, D is TRBD1 or TRBD2 (6 bases each). V lost 5 bases and J lost 6, with 17 bases in between. Germline CDR1 and CDR2: SEHNR and FQNEAQ (reference sequence). The CDR3 runs to 15 residues. The CDR3 DNA reads as TGTGCCAGCAGCAAGGGGGGATCTTTGGGCAATGAGCAGTTCTTC. This sequence encodes CASSKGGSLGNEQFF.

The CDR3 sequence: CASSIQEDQPQHF. CDR3 sequence (DNA): TGTGCCAGTAGTATTCAGGAGGATCAGCCCCAGCATTTT. The J gene is TRBJ1-5, the V gene TRBV19, with no clear D. This CDR3 contains 13 residues. V dropped 3 bases and J dropped 5 bases, with 8 bases sitting between them. Germline lookup yields CDR1 LNHDA and CDR2 SQIVND (reference sequence). The full variable domain, in which reference TRBV19 and TRBJ1-5 provide the parts outside the CDR3, is DGGITQSPKYLFRKEGQNVTLSCEQNLNHDAMYWYRQDPGQGLRLIYYSQIVNDFQKGDIAEGYSVSREKKESFPLTVTSAQKNPTAFYLCASSIQEDQPQHFGDGTRLSIL.

This rearrangement joins TRBV6-6 to TRBJ2-4; 9 positions match TRBD1. CDR1 is MNHNY, CDR2 SVGAGI, per germline (reference sequence). CDR3 length: 12 residues. V lost 6 bases, J lost 6 bases, and 0 bases stayed unmatched. Here the CDR3 reads CASRDRGNIQYF. CDR3 DNA: TGTGCCAGCAGGGACAGGGGAAACATTCAGTACTTC.

This clone was observed a handful of times. V and J are TRBV2 and TRBJ2-3; a weak D match, TRBD2 (6 bases). This CDR3 contains 15 residues. V was trimmed by 7 bases and J by 4 bases, leaving 18 bases between them. Germline V lookup: CDR1 SNHLY, CDR2 FYNNEI. The CDR3 DNA is TGTGCCAGCATGGGTCGGGAGAAGGGTTCAGATACGCAGTATTTT. It yields the protein CASMGREKGSDTQYF.

This clone was observed a handful of times. The chain links TRBV25-1 to TRBJ2-1, with 8 nucleotides matching TRBD2. CDR1 is MGHDK and CDR2 is SYGVNS in the germline V gene. V was pared by 5 bases and J by 5 bases, with 11 bases of the junction left unmatched. This CDR3 contains 16 residues. CDR3 residues: CASSRRDTGGNNEQFF. The CDR3 region has the DNA TGTGCCAGCAGTCGTCGGGATACGGGAGGGAACAATGAGCAGTTCTTC. The complete variable domain, with remaining parts taken from reference TRBV25-1 and TRBJ2-1, reads EADIYQTPRYLVIGTGKKITLECSQTMGHDKMYWYQQDPGMELHLIHYSYGVNSTEKGDLSSESTVSRIRTEHFPLTLESARPSHTSQYLCASSRRDTGGNNEQFFGPGTRLTVL.